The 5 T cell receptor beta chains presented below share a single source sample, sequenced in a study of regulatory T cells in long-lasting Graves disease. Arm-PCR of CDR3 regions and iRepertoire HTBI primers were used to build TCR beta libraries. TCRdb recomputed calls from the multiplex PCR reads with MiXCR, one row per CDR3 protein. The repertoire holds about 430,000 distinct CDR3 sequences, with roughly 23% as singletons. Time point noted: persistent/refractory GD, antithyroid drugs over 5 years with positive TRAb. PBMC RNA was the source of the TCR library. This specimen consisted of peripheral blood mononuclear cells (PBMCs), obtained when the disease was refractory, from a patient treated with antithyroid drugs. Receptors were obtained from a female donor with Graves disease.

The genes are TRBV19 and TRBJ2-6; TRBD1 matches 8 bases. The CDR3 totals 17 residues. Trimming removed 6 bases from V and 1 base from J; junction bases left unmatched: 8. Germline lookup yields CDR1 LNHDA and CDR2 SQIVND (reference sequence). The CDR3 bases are TGTGCCAGTAGCCTAGGGACAGGCAATTCTGGGGCCAACGTCCTGACTTTC. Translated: CASSLGTGNSGANVLTF.

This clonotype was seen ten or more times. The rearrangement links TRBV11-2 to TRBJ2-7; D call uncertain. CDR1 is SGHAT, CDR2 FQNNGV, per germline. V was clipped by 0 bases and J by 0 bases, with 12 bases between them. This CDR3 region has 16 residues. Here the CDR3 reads CASSLDLDGFSYEQYF. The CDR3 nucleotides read TGTGCCAGCAGCTTAGACCTTGACGGGTTCTCCTACGAGCAGTACTTC.

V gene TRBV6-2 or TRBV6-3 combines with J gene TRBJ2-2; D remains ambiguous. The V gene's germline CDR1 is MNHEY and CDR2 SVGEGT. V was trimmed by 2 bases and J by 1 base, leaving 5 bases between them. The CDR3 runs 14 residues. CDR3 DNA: TGTGCCAGCAGTTACCGTAGGAACACCGGGGAGCTGTTTTTT. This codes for CASSYRRNTGELFF.

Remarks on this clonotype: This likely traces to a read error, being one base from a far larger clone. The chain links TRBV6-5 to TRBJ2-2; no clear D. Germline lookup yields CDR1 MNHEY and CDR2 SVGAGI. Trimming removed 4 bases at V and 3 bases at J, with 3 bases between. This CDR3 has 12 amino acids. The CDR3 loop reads CASSWHTGELFF. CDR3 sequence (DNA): TGTGCCAGCAGTTGGCACACCGGGGAGCTGTTTTTT.

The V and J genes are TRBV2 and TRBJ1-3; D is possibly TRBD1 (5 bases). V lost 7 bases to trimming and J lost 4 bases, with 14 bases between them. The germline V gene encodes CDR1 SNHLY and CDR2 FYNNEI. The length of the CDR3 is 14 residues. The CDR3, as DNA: TGTGCCAGCACTGGCGACAGCAGCGGAAACACCATATATTTT. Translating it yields CASTGDSSGNTIYF.